This TCR beta chain comes out of a study of T cell changes during pregnancy in multiple sclerosis. Only in-frame clones appear in the TCRdb table, and some are missing; sequencing was by immunoSEQ multiplex PCR. Of approximately 60,000 clones detected, 94% appear once; the ten largest clones hold about 3%. CDR1 is SEHNR and CDR2 is FQNEAQ in the germline V gene (reference sequence). The CDR3 loop spans 19 amino acids. The J segment lost 2 bases and the V segment lost 5 bases, leaving 18 bases of the junction unmatched. This specimen was CD8+ T cells from peripheral blood mononuclear cells, taken in the third trimester of pregnancy. This receptor was taken from a female donor with multiple sclerosis, enrolled in a pregnancy study. The chain employs TRBV7-9 and TRBJ2-1, with 7 bases lining up with TRBD2. The CDR3 region has the DNA TGTGCCAGCAGCGGCGCCGCTGTGGGAGGGCCTACCACCTACAATGAGCAGTTCTTC. It yields the protein CASSGAAVGGPTTYNEQFF.